This T cell receptor (beta chain) was captured by sequencing in a study of T cells after yellow fever vaccination. About the research overall: The fractions with low cell numbers were processed using SMART-Seq v4 Ultra Low Input. Study results and limitations: It was a small share of clonotypes that appeared in both CD4 and CD8 compartments. Post-booster samples contained most primary-vaccination clones (approximately 96% CD4, roughly 88% CD8).

This clonotype was seen only a few times. Its antigen is unknown. Generation of TCR cDNA used 5'RACE template switching (which added a universal primer site and UMIs). TCRdb processed the 5' RACE reads anew with MiXCR; each CDR3 protein has one entry. The data contain more than 450,000 distinct CDR3 sequences, 20% to 25% of them singletons. The sequence was obtained from a man between 18 and 35 years old who received the YFV17D yellow fever vaccine. The sample consisted of PBMCs, taken less than 25 days after the first yellow fever vaccination.

The CDR3 DNA reads TGTGCCAGTAGTATGCACAGACTCCACGAGCAGTACTTC. Protein product: CASSMHRLHEQYF. J is TRBJ2-7 and V is TRBV19; D remains unclear. The germline CDR1 and CDR2 sequences are LNHDA and SQIVND (reference sequence). The ends were cut back, 3 bases at V and 5 bases at J, with 11 bases in the middle. The CDR3 totals 13 residues.